This entry is about one T cell receptor (beta chain). This sample is drawn from a study of cytomegalovirus exposure and HLA in healthy donors. Measured with immunoSEQ multiplex PCR; TCRdb has only the in-frame clones, and not every one. The sample carries tens of thousands of clones, around 89% recorded once. Germline CDR1 is SNHLY and CDR2 is FYNNEI. With 6 bases removed from V and 2 bases from J, the gap between germline ends came to 8 bases. The CDR3 contains 12 residues. Sequenced input: PBMCs. The origin of this receptor is a woman aged 18-29 years in good health and CMV-seronegative. The V and J genes are TRBV2 and TRBJ2-7; the D is unclear. This CDR3 is CASSYYTYEQYF. Written as DNA, the CDR3 is TGTGCCAGCAGCTACTACACCTACGAGCAGTACTTC.